These 7 T cell receptor beta chains share one sample of origin, sequenced in a study of CD8 T cells in Susac syndrome (dated by TCRdb to about 2019). The library was made by the immunoSEQ multiplex PCR assay. RNA was extracted using the RNeasy kit, and about 0.5 to 1 ug of the RNA was reverse transcribed with random hexamers. The public reads were quality trimmed at Q25 with fastp and then assembled into clones with MiXCR by TCRdb, keeping productive beta chains. Rows are unified per CDR3 protein, each entry keeping the most common DNA and genes. Here the sample has about 200,000 distinct CDR3 sequences; 95% occur a single time. The ten most abundant clones make up approximately 0.1% of the sample. Specimen: CD4+ T cells from PBMCs. The receptors stem from a human donor in good health.

V and J are TRBV30 and TRBJ2-7; D remains unclear. CDR3 length equals 14 residues. The germline V and J ends were trimmed by 2 bases and 2 bases, with 13 bases remaining between them. Germline-derived CDR1 and CDR2 are GTSNPN and SVGIG (reference sequence). As DNA, the CDR3 is TGTGCCTGGAGTAATGGGCTGGGCCCCTACGAGCAGTACGTC. It specifies CAWSNGLGPYEQYV.

This chain uses TRBV15 with TRBJ1-5; 8 bases match TRBD1. This CDR3 comprises 14 residues. Germline CDR1 and CDR2: LNHNV and YYDKDF (reference sequence). V lost 8 bases, J lost 4 bases, and 7 bases stayed unmatched. CDR3 region: CATRDDRGNQPQHF. The CDR3 DNA reads TGTGCCACCCGAGACGACAGGGGAAATCAGCCCCAGCATTTT.

The chain combines TRBV30 with TRBJ1-3; D gene uncertain. This CDR3 has 12 residues. Trimming took off 0 bases at V and 3 bases at J, with 3 bases between the two ends. The germline CDR1 and CDR2 sequences are GTSNPN and SVGIG (reference sequence). The CDR3 is CAWSVNGNTIYF. CDR3 coding DNA: TGTGCCTGGAGTGTGAATGGAAACACCATATATTTT.

This sequence joins TRBV4-1 and TRBJ1-5; D is unresolved. The CDR3 has 15 residues. Germline CDR1 reads MGHRA; CDR2 reads YSYEKL. The germline V and J ends were trimmed by 0 bases and 4 bases, with 10 bases remaining between them. CDR3 sequence reads: CASSQDHAVNQPQHF. In nucleotides, the CDR3 is TGCGCCAGCAGCCAAGATCATGCCGTAAATCAGCCCCAGCATTTT.

The gene calls are TRBV27 and TRBJ2-7; D unresolved. The length of the CDR3 is 14 residues. Germline V lookup: CDR1 MNHEY, CDR2 SMNVEV (reference sequence). V gave up 10 bases and J gave up 0 bases, with 16 bases separating them. CDR3: CANSLPGPSYEQYV. As DNA, the CDR3 is TGTGCCAACTCCCTCCCTGGGCCCTCCTACGAGCAGTACGTC.

The gene calls are TRBV7-9 and TRBJ2-3, with D unresolved. CDR3 length: 17 amino acids. Germline loops: CDR1 SEHNR, CDR2 FQNEAQ (reference sequence). V was trimmed by 5 bases and J by 0 bases, leaving 18 bases between them. CDR3 nucleotides: TGTGCCAGCAGCCCCCGCGCGCGCAGCACCAGCACAGATACGCAGTATTTT. It specifies CASSPRARSTSTDTQYF. Complete variable domain (other parts from reference TRBV7-9 and TRBJ2-3): DTGVSQNPRHKITKRGQNVTFRCDPISEHNRLYWYRQTLGQGPEFLTYFQNEAQLEKSRLLSDRFSAERPKGSFSTLEIQRTEQGDSAMYLCASSPRARSTSTDTQYFGPGTRLTVL.

This clonotype came up a few times. The J gene is TRBJ1-2, the V gene TRBV20-1; no reliable D call. V lost 1 base and J 4 bases, leaving 4 bases between the germline ends. Germline loops: CDR1 DFQATT, CDR2 SNEGSKA (reference sequence). The CDR3 is made up of 11 amino acids. The CDR3 sequence is CSARGTYGYTF. CDR3 in DNA: TGCAGTGCTAGAGGGACCTATGGCTACACCTTC.